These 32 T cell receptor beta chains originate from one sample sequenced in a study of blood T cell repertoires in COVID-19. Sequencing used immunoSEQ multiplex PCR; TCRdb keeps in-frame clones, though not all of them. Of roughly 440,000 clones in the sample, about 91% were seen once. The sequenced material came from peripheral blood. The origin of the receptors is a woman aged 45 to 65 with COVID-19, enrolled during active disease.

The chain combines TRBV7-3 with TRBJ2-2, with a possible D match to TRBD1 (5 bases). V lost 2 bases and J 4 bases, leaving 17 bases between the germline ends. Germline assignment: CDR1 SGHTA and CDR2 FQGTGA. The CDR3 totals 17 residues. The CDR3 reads CASSLRGAGIVTGELFF. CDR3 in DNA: TGTGCCAGCAGCTTACGTGGGGCAGGGATTGTCACCGGGGAGCTGTTTTTT.

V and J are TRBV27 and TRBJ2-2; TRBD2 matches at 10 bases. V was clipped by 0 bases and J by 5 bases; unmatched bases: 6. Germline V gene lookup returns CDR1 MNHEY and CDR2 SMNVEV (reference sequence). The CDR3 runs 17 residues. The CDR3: CASSLSWLAGATGELFF. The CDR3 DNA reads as TGTGCCAGCAGTTTATCTTGGCTAGCGGGGGCAACCGGGGAGCTGTTTTTT.

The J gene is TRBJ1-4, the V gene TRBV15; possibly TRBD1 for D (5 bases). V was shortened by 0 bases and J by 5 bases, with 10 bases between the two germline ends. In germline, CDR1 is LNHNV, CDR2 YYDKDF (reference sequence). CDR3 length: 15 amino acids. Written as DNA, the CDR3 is TGTGCCACCAGCAGAGATGGGGGGGGGAATGAAAAACTGTTTTTT. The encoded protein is CATSRDGGGNEKLFF.

The CDR3 DNA reads TGTGCCACCAGTGGGGGTCCGGCGGGGATAGAATATGGCTACACCTTC. It encodes CATSGGPAGIEYGYTF. This chain uses TRBV24-1 with TRBJ1-2; D remains unclear. V was trimmed by 5 bases and J by 5 bases, leaving 20 bases between them. The CDR3 extends over 16 amino acids. Germline CDR1 KGHDR, CDR2 SFDVKD.

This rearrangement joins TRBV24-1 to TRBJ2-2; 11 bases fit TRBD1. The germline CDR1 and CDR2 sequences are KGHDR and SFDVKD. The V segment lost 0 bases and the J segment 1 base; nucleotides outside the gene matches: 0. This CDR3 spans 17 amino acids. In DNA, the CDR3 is TGTGCCACCAGTGATTTGGGGACAGGGGGGAACACCGGGGAGCTGTTTTTT. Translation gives CATSDLGTGGNTGELFF.

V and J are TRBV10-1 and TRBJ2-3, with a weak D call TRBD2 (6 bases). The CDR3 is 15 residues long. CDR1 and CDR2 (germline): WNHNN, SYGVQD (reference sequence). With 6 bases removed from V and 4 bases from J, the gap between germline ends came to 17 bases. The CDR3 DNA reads TGCGCCAGCAGCCTCGCCGGGGGAGAATCAGATACGCAGTATTTT. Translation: CASSLAGGESDTQYF.

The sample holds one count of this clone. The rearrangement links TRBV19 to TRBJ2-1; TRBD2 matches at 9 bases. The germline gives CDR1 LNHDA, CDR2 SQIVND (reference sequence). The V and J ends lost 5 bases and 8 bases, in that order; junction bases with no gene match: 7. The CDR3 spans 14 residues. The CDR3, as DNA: TGTGCCAGTAGTGGCCTAGCGGGGAGGGATGAGCAGTTCTTC. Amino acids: CASSGLAGRDEQFF.

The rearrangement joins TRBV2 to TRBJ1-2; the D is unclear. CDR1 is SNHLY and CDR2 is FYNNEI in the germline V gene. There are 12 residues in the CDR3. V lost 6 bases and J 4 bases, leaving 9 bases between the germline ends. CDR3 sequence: CASSYEGYGYTF. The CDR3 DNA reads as TGTGCCAGCAGCTATGAGGGCTATGGCTACACCTTC.

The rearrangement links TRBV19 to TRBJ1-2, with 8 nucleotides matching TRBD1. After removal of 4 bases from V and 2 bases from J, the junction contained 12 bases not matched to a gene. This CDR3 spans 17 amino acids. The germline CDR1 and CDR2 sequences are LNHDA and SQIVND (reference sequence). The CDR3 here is CASSTHRGRSGNYGYTF. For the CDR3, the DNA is TGTGCCAGTAGTACGCACAGGGGGAGGTCGGGGAACTATGGCTACACCTTC.

CDR3 loop: CASSADKPQGGELFF. CDR3 nucleotides: TGTGCCAGCAGTGCTGACAAGCCCCAGGGCGGGGAGCTGTTTTTT. The chain joins TRBV2 to TRBJ2-2, with D perhaps TRBD1 (5 bases). This CDR3 is 15 amino acids long. In germline, CDR1 is SNHLY, CDR2 FYNNEI. V was cut by 4 bases and J by 7 bases, with 16 bases left in between.

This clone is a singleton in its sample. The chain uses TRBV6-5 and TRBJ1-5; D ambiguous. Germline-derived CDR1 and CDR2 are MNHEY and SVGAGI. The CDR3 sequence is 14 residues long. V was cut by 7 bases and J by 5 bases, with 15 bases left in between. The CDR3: CASNRSGGHQPQHF. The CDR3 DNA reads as TGTGCCAGCAACCGGTCCGGAGGCCATCAGCCCCAGCATTTT.

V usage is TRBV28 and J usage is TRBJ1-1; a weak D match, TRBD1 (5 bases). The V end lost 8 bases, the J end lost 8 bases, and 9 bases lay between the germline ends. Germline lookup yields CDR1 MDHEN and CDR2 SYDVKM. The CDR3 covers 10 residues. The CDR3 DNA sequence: TGTGCCAGCGGAACAGGAGAAGCTTTCTTT. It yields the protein CASGTGEAFF.

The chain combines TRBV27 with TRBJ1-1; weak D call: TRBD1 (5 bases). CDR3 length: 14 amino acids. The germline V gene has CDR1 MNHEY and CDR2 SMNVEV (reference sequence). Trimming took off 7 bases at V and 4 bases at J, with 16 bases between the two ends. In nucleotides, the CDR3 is TGTGCCAGCACCAATCAGGGTCCAGGCACTGAAGCTTTCTTT. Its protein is CASTNQGPGTEAFF.

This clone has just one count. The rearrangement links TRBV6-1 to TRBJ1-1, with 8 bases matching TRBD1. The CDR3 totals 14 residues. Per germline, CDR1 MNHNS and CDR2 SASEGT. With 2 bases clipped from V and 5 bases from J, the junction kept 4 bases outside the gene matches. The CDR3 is CASSEMGQDTEAFF. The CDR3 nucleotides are TGTGCCAGCAGTGAAATGGGACAGGATACTGAAGCTTTCTTT.

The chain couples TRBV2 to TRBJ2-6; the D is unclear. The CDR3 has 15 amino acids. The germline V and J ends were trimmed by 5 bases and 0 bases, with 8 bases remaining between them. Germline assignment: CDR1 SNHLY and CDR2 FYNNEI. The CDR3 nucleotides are TGTGCCAGCAGTCGATTAGTCTCTGGGGCCAACGTCCTGACTTTC. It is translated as CASSRLVSGANVLTF. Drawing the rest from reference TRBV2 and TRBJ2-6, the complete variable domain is EPEVTQTPSHQVTQMGQEVILRCVPISNHLYFYWYRQILGQKVEFLVSFYNNEISEKSEIFDDQFSVERPDGSNFTLKIRSTKLEDSAMYFCASSRLVSGANVLTFGAGSRLTVL.

The CDR3 bases are TGTGCCATCAGTGGAGGAGAGACCCAGTACTTC. This gives the protein CAISGGETQYF. The rearrangement joins TRBV10-3 to TRBJ2-5; D is undetermined. CDR1 is ENHRY, CDR2 SYGVKD, per germline. V was clipped by 4 bases and J by 4 bases, with 4 bases between them. The CDR3 covers 11 residues.

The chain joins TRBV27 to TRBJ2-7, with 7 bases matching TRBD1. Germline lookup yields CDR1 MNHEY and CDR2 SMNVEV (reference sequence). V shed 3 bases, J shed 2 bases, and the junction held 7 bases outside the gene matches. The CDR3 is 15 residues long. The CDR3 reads CASSLGSGQPYEQYF. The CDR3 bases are TGTGCCAGCAGTTTGGGATCGGGACAGCCCTACGAGCAGTACTTC.

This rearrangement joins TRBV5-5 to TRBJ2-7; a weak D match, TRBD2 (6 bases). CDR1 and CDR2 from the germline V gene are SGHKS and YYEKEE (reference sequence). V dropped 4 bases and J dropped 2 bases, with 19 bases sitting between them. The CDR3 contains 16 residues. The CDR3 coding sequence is TGTGCCAGCAGCCGCGGCGCGGGGACGGGACCCTACGAGCAGTACTTC. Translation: CASSRGAGTGPYEQYF.

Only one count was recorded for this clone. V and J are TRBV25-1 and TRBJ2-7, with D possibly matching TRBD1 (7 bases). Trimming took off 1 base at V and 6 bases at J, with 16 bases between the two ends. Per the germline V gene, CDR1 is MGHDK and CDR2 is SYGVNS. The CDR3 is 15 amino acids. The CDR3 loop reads CASSESRTGDFEQYF. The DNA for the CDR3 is TGTGCCAGCAGTGAATCCCGAACAGGGGACTTCGAGCAGTACTTC.

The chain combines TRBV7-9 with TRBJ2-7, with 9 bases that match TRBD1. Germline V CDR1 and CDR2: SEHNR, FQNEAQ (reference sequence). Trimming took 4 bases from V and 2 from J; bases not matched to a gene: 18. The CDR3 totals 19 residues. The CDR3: CASSSTTGTGKRVPYEQYF. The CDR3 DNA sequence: TGTGCCAGCAGCTCCACCACCGGGACAGGGAAGAGGGTCCCCTACGAGCAGTACTTC. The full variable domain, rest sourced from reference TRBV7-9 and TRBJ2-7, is DTGVSQNPRHKITKRGQNVTFRCDPISEHNRLYWYRQTLGQGPEFLTYFQNEAQLEKSRLLSDRFSAERPKGSFSTLEIQRTEQGDSAMYLCASSSTTGTGKRVPYEQYFGPGTRLTVT.

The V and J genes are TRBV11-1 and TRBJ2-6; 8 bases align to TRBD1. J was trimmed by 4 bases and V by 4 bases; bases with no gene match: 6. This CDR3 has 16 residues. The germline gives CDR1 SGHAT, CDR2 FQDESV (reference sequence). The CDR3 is CASSSDRDRGANVLTF. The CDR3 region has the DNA TGTGCCAGCAGCTCCGACCGGGACAGGGGGGCCAACGTCCTGACTTTC.

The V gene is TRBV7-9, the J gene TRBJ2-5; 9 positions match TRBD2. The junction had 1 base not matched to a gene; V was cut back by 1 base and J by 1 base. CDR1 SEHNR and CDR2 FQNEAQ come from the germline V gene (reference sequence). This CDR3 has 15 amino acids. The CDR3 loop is CASSLGTSVQETQYF. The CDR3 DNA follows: TGTGCCAGCAGCTTAGGGACTAGCGTCCAAGAGACCCAGTACTTC.

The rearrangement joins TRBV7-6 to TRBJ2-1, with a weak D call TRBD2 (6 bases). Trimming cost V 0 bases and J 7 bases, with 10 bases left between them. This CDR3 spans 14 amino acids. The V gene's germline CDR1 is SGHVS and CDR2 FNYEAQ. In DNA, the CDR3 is TGTGCCAGCAGCTTAGCGGGGGGTTCTAATGAGCAGTTCTTC. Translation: CASSLAGGSNEQFF.

The CDR3 nucleotides are TGTGCCAGCAGTGCCCGATCTGGGAGCTATGGCTACACCTTC. Protein product: CASSARSGSYGYTF. The chain joins TRBV25-1 to TRBJ1-2; D is ambiguous. Trimming took off 4 bases at V and 4 bases at J, with 13 bases between the two ends. The CDR3 length is 14 residues. The germline CDR1 and CDR2 sequences are MGHDK and SYGVNS.

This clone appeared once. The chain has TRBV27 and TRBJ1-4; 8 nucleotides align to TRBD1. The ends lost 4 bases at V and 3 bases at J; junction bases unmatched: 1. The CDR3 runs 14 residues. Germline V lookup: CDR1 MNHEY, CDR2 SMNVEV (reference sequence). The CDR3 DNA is TGTGCCAGCAGTTGGACAGGGCCTAATGAAAAACTGTTTTTT. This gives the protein CASSWTGPNEKLFF.

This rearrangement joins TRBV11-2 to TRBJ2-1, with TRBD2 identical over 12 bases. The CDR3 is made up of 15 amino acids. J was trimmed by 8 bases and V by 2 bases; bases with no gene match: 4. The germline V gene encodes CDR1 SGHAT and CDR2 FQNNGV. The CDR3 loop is CASSLRLAGVDEQFF. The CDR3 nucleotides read TGTGCCAGCAGCTTAAGACTAGCGGGGGTTGATGAGCAGTTCTTC.

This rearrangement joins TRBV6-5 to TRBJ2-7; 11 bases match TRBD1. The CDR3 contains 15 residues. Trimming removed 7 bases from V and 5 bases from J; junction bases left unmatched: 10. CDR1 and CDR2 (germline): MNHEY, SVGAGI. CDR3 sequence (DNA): TGTGCCAGCAACCAGCCCGGGACAGGGGGTCACGAGCAGTACTTC. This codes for CASNQPGTGGHEQYF.

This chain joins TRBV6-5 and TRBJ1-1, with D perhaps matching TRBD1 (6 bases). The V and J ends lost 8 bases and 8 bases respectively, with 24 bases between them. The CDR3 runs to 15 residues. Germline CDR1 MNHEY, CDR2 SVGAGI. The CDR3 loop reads CASGKKPAGGAEAFF. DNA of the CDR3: TGTGCCAGCGGAAAGAAGCCAGCGGGGGGGGCCGAAGCTTTCTTT.

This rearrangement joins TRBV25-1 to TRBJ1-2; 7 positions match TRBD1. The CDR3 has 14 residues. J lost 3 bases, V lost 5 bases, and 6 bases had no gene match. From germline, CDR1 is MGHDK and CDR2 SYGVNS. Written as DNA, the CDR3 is TGTGCCAGCAGTCAGGTCGGACAGGACTATGGCTACACCTTC. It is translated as CASSQVGQDYGYTF.

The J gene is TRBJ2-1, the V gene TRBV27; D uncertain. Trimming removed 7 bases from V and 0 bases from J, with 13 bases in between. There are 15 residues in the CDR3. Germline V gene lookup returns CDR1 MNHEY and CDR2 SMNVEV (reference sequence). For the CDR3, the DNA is TGTGCCAGCACCTCCCTCCTAAGCTCCTACAATGAGCAGTTCTTC. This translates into CASTSLLSSYNEQFF.

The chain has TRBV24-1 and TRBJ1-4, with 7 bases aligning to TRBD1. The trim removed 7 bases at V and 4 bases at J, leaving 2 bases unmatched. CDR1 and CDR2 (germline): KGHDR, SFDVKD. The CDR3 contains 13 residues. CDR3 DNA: TGTGCCACCAGCGGGACAGTTAATGAAAAACTGTTTTTT. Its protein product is CATSGTVNEKLFF.

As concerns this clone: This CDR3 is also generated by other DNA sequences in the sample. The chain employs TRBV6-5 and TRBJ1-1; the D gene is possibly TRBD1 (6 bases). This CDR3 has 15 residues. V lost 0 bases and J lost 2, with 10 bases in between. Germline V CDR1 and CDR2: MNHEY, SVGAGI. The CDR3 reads CASSYSGGPNTEAFF. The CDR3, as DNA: TGTGCCAGCAGTTACTCGGGGGGGCCCAACACTGAAGCTTTCTTT.